This T cell receptor beta chain stems from a study of T cells after yellow fever vaccination. This clonotype was recorded at least ten times. Its antigen is still unknown. Trimming cost V 0 bases and J 1 base; bases outside gene matches: 15. CDR3 size: 22 residues. Per the germline V gene, CDR1 is SGHRS and CDR2 is YFSETQ. By 5'RACE template switching, TCR cDNA was produced, with a universal primer site and UMIs added in the process. A single record per CDR3 protein comes from TCRdb applying MiXCR to the 5' RACE reads. The profile shows 170,000 or so distinct CDR3 sequences, approximately 10% of them singletons. Study-level results: Abundant clonotypes from the bulk population could have been carried over as contaminants into FACS-sorted repertoires.

This chain links TRBV5-1 with TRBJ2-4, with TRBD2 matching over 14 bases. Sequences were derived from CD8+ T cells sorted from PBMCs, sampled 45 days after the yellow fever booster vaccination. This sequence originates from a man between 18 and 35 years old who received the YFV17D yellow fever vaccine. CDR3 nucleotide sequence: TGCGCCAGCAGCTTGGCCGTCGTCGACCATGGGACTAGCGGGGGTGCCAAAAACATTCAGTACTTC. Residues: CASSLAVVDHGTSGGAKNIQYF.